This entry lists 15 T cell receptor beta chains sequenced from one sample in a study of T-cell reconstitution after alpha-beta-depleted transplantation in children. Researchers prepared the TCRbeta library using unique molecular identifiers, the study reports. MiXCR, run by TCRdb on the PCR reads, gives a single entry per CDR3 protein. The sample includes 150,000 to 250,000 distinct CDR3 sequences, about 14% of them seen just once. The sequenced sample was PBMCs from the stem cell graft donor, obtained from the stem cell graft. The receptors derive from a human donor who donated a stem cell graft to a child with acute lymphoblastic leukemia.

This clonotype has a count of ten or more. The CDR3 is CSVDGETTDTQYF. The CDR3 DNA sequence: TGCAGCGTTGACGGTGAGACCACAGATACGCAGTATTTT. The rearrangement links TRBV29-1 to TRBJ2-3; D is unresolved. The CDR3 consists of 13 residues. The ends were cut back, 3 bases at V and 2 bases at J, with 9 bases in the middle. Germline-derived CDR1 and CDR2 are SQVTM and ANQGSEA.

This clonotype was seen repeatedly, ten times or more. J is TRBJ2-1 and V is TRBV20-1; D gene uncertain. CDR3 length: 9 amino acids. Germline values: CDR1 DFQATT, CDR2 SNEGSKA (reference sequence). This chain's CDR3 is CSPAHEQFF. The CDR3 DNA follows: TGCAGCCCCGCCCATGAGCAGTTCTTC.

This clonotype was counted ten times or more. V usage is TRBV20-1 and J usage is TRBJ2-7; no reliable D call. Trimming shortened V by 3 bases and J by 2 bases, and 14 bases separated the two germline ends. Germline assignment: CDR1 DFQATT and CDR2 SNEGSKA (reference sequence). The CDR3 sequence is 14 residues long. The chain's CDR3 is CSASTDRQTYEQYF. The CDR3 region has the DNA TGCAGTGCTAGCACGGACCGTCAAACCTACGAGCAGTACTTC.

This clonotype was seen a few times. The chain links TRBV6-4 to TRBJ2-3, with D perhaps TRBD1 (6 bases). The CDR3 is 19 amino acids. V was cut by 2 bases and J by 3 bases, with 24 bases left in between. Germline V gene lookup returns CDR1 MRHNA and CDR2 SNTAGT. CDR3 nucleotides: TGTGCCAGCAGTGACACCCTCAGGGGCAGATCACAGCAGACAGATACGCAGTATTTT. Its protein is CASSDTLRGRSQQTDTQYF.

This clonotype was recorded a few times. The CDR3 spells CASSLDTGWAMNEQYF. CDR3 nucleotide sequence: TGCGCCAGCAGCTTGGACACAGGGTGGGCTATGAACGAGCAGTACTTC. The chain has TRBV5-1 and TRBJ2-7; weak D call: TRBD1 (6 bases). Trimming shortened V by 0 bases and J by 5 bases, and 18 bases separated the two germline ends. This CDR3 contains 16 residues. CDR1 is SGHRS, CDR2 YFSETQ, per germline.

There are a few counts of this clonotype. This rearrangement joins TRBV19 to TRBJ1-5, with D possibly TRBD1 on 6 matching bases. V was shortened by 1 base and J by 2 bases, with 15 bases between the two germline ends. The CDR3 length is 17 residues. The V gene's germline CDR1 is LNHDA and CDR2 SQIVND (reference sequence). This chain's CDR3 is CASSIAFDRWGNQPQHF. DNA for the CDR3: TGTGCCAGTAGTATAGCCTTCGACAGGTGGGGCAATCAGCCCCAGCATTTT.

The sample holds a few counts of this clonotype. This chain uses TRBV30 with TRBJ1-4; a possible D gene is TRBD1 (5 bases). CDR3 length: 15 residues. V was shortened by 4 bases and J by 11 bases, with 23 bases between the two germline ends. Germline V gene lookup returns CDR1 GTSNPN and CDR2 SVGIG (reference sequence). CDR3 bases: TGTGCCTGGAATAGGGAGACAGCCCAAACGGGGAAACTGTTTTTT. Protein product: CAWNRETAQTGKLFF.

At least ten counts were recorded for this clonotype. The rearrangement links TRBV5-1 to TRBJ1-2, with unresolved D. Germline CDR1 reads SGHRS; CDR2 reads YFSETQ. The CDR3 has 12 residues. Trimming stripped 4 bases from V and 8 bases from J, with 12 bases between. The CDR3 spells CASSEGFYGYTF. In nucleotides, the CDR3 is TGCGCCAGCAGCGAGGGCTTCTACGGCTACACCTTC.

At least ten counts were recorded for this clonotype. The gene calls are TRBV5-1 and TRBJ2-5; D is possibly TRBD2 (5 bases). The CDR3 contains 14 residues. The V end was cut by 4 bases, the J end by 5 bases, with 15 bases between. CDR1 SGHRS and CDR2 YFSETQ come from the germline V gene. The CDR3 DNA sequence: TGCGCCAGCAGCCCGGATTTTGGCGGGGAGACCCAGTACTTC. This translates into CASSPDFGGETQYF.

This clonotype occurred many times. The chain joins TRBV20-1 to TRBJ2-3; no clear D gene. Between the trimmed V and J ends, which lost 2 bases and 0 bases, there was a span of 9 bases. Germline V gene lookup returns CDR1 DFQATT and CDR2 SNEGSKA (reference sequence). CDR3 size: 14 residues. The CDR3 DNA reads TGCAGTGCTAGACCGGAGATTAGCACAGATACGCAGTATTTT. Translated, it gives CSARPEISTDTQYF.

In this sample, this clonotype turned up many times. The rearrangement uses TRBV4-1 and TRBJ2-1, with D possibly matching TRBD2 (6 bases). Trimming left V 3 bases short and J 6 bases short, with 12 bases between. CDR1 and CDR2 (germline): MGHRA, YSYEKL. The CDR3 is 14 residues long. CDR3: CASSQDVAANEQFF. The CDR3 DNA sequence: TGCGCCAGCAGCCAGGACGTAGCGGCCAATGAGCAGTTCTTC.

This clonotype was counted ten times or more. The chain recombines TRBV29-1 with TRBJ1-1; D is possibly TRBD1 (6 bases). CDR1 and CDR2 from the germline V gene are SQVTM and ANQGSEA. The CDR3 spans 12 residues. Trimming removed 4 bases at V and 1 base at J, with 7 bases between. CDR3 loop: CSVGGANTEAFF. CDR3 DNA sequence: TGCAGCGTTGGGGGGGCGAACACTGAAGCTTTCTTT.

CDR3 protein: CSARGTAHQPQHF. Here the CDR3 DNA reads TGCAGTGCTAGAGGAACAGCCCATCAGCCCCAGCATTTT. The J gene is TRBJ1-5, the V gene TRBV20-1; D gene uncertain. V was cut by 1 base and J by 5 bases, with 9 bases left in between. Germline values: CDR1 DFQATT, CDR2 SNEGSKA (reference sequence). CDR3 size: 13 residues.

This clonotype was seen only a few times. This chain uses TRBV5-1 with TRBJ2-7; D is possibly TRBD1 (5 bases). Germline assignment: CDR1 SGHRS and CDR2 YFSETQ. There are 14 residues in the CDR3. Deletions cut 4 bases from V and 0 bases from J, with 11 bases between. The chain's CDR3 is CASSPDIPSYEQYF. The CDR3 region has the DNA TGCGCCAGCAGCCCGGACATCCCCTCCTACGAGCAGTACTTC. Looking up the rest from reference TRBV5-1 and TRBJ2-7 gives the full variable domain: KAGVTQTPRYLIKTRGQQVTLSCSPISGHRSVSWYQQTPGQGLQFLFEYFSETQRNKGNFPGRFSGRQFSNSRSEMNVSTLELGDSALYLCASSPDIPSYEQYFGPGTRLTVT.

Many counts were recorded for this clonotype. The genes are TRBV20-1 and TRBJ1-1, with D uncertain. V dropped 3 bases and J dropped 3 bases, with 8 bases sitting between them. Germline V gives CDR1 DFQATT, CDR2 SNEGSKA (reference sequence). The CDR3 has 12 residues. The CDR3 DNA reads as TGCAGTGCTAGTTCGGGTTACACTGAAGCTTTCTTT. This codes for CSASSGYTEAFF.